This TCR beta chain was retrieved from a study of blood T cell repertoires in COVID-19. The wider study: COVID-19 samples from acute and convalescent phases originated in the United States, Italy and Spain. The cDNA or gDNA used as material had been derived from T cells, B-cell-depleted T cells, or PBMCs.

Seattle participants joined during active infection and were tracked over time. Germline CDR1 reads LGHDT; CDR2 reads YNNKEL (reference sequence). Trimming shortened V by 0 bases and J by 0 bases, and 6 bases separated the two germline ends. The CDR3 loop spans 15 amino acids. Original handling: Amplification of reference gene primers was used by the study to estimate nucleated cell counts. Measured with immunoSEQ multiplex PCR; TCRdb has only the in-frame clones, and not every one. V and J calls and clone size are given by that table; D and trimming were obtained from the DNA. The sample holds 310,000 or so clones; 91% are singletons and the top ten take around 2%.

The chain carries TRBV3-1 (or the pseudogene TRBV3-2) and TRBJ1-3, with D hard to call. Sequenced: peripheral blood. The TCR originated in a woman aged 25-40 years with COVID-19, enrolled during active disease. In nucleotides, the CDR3 is TGTGCCAGCAGCCAAGAGCGAAGCTCTGGAAACACCATATATTTT. This encodes CASSQERSSGNTIYF.